This TCR beta chain is drawn from a study of blood T cell repertoires in COVID-19. In the original analysis: Researchers report that nucleated cell counts were estimated from reference gene primer amplification. Profiling relied on immunoSEQ multiplex PCR, and the TCRdb table lists in-frame clones only, not all of them. The D gene and trimming were derived from the DNA, and the V and J assignments and clone size from that table. The table includes roughly 200,000 clones, just over 85% detected once. V was pared by 4 bases and J by 0 bases, with 5 bases of the junction left unmatched. Germline V CDR1 and CDR2: MDHEN, SYDVKM. CDR3 length equals 16 residues.

The chain carries TRBV28 and TRBJ2-4; 8 bases match TRBD1. Sequences were obtained from PBMCs or T cells enriched from blood (not recorded which). The source is a woman in her 40s with acute COVID-19. CDR3 loop: CASSWTGSIAKNIQYF. The DNA for the CDR3 is TGTGCCAGCAGTTGGACAGGGAGTATAGCCAAAAACATTCAGTACTTC.